This TCR beta chain stems from a study of kidney transplant recipient with SARS-CoV-2 infection listed by TCRdb under 2021. Sequencer: Illumina MiSeq. Profiling of the peripheral T cell repertoire targeted human TCRbeta genes. In the source study's methods: To account for variability over time, differences in clonotype abundance were tested using beta-binomial modelling. Expanded clonotypes were screened against the ImmuneCODE reference database of SARS-CoV-2-associated TCRs and were mapped to viral genome regions. Further repertoire analyses covered TRBV gene usage, CDR3 length, CDR3 amino acid overlap between time points, clonotype abundance distributions and Jaccard similarity. TCRdb trimmed the raw reads at Q25, called clones with MiXCR and kept productive beta chains. A single entry per CDR3 protein holds the most common genes and DNA from its merged rows. TCRdb assigned the V and J calls; the authors' analysis was not used. This sample comprises 200,000 to 300,000 distinct CDR3 sequences, about 28% of them detected only once. 6% to 8.5% of the sample is taken by the ten largest.

In the paper's terms, the time point label means: pre-pandemic baseline sample and day 111 after first positive SARS-CoV-2 test. V drops 4 bases and J drops 4 bases, leaving 22 bases in between. The CDR3 covers 17 residues, taking in both the cysteine and the phenylalanine. Of all the DNA, just the CDR3 is kept, 51 bases in frame from base 1. On this clonotype: What this receptor recognizes is not known. A much larger clonotype is one base distant, so this may be a read error.

The chain is encoded by TRBV7-1 joined to TRBJ1-2; the D gene cannot be resolved reliably. TRBV7-1 is noted as an ORF with a role that remains uncertain. The sequence derives from a male patient between 25 and 40 years old who had COVID-19 and was a kidney transplant recipient. Some T cells present after a transplant may be cells of the graft donor. Sequenced here: a blood sample, sampled at baseline and on roughly day 120 from a kidney transplant recipient. The DNA reads as follows: TGTGCCAGCAGCTATGACGGTCACGAGGGAAAGGCCTATGGCTACACCTTC. It is translated as CASSYDGHEGKAYGYTF.